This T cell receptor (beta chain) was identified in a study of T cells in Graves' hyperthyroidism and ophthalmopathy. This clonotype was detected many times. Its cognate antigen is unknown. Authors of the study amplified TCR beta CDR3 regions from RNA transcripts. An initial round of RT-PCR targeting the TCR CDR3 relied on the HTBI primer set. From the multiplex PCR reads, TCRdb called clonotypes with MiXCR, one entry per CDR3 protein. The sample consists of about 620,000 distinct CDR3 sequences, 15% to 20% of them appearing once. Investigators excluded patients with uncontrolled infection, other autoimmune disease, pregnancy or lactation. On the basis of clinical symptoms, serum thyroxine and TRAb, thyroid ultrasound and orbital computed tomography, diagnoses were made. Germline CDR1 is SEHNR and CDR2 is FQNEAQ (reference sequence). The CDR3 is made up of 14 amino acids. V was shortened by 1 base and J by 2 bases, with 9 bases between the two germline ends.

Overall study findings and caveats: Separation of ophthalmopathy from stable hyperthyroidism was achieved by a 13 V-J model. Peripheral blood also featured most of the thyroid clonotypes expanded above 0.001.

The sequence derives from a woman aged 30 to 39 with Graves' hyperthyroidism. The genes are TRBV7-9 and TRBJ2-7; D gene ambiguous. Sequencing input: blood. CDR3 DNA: TGTGCCAGCAGCTTAGTAAATGTAGCCTACGAGCAGTACTTC. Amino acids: CASSLVNVAYEQYF.